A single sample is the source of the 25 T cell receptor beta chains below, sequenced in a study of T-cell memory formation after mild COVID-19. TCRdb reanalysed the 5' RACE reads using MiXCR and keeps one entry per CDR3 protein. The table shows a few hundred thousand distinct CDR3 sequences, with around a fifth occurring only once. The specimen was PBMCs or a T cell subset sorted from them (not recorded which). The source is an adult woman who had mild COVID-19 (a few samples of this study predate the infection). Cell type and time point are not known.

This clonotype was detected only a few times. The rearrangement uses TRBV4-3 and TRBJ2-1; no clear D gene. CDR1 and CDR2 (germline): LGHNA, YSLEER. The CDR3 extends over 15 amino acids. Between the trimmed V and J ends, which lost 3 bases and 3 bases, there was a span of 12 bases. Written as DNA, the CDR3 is TGCGCCAGCAGCCAGGTCCCTGGGGACTACAATGAGCAGTTCTTC. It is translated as CASSQVPGDYNEQFF.

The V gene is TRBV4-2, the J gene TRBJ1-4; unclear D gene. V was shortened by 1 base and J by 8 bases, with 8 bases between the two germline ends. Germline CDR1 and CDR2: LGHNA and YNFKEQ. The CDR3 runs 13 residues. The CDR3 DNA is TGTGCCAGCAGCCAAGCGGAGCTGGAAAAACTGTTTTTT. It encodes CASSQAELEKLFF.

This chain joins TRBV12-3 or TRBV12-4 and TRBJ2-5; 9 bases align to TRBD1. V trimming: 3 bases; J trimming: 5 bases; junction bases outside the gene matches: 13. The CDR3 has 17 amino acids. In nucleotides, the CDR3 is TGTGCCAGCAGTTTCCTCTCCTGGGGACAGGGAGGGGAGACCCAGTACTTC. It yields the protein CASSFLSWGQGGETQYF.

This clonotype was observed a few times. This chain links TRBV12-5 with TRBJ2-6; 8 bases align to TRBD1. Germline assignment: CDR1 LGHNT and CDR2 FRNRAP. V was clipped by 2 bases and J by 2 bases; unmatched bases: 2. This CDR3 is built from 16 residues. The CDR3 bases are TGTGCTAGTGGTTTGCCGACAGGGGCTGGGGCCAACGTCCTGACTTTC. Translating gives CASGLPTGAGANVLTF.

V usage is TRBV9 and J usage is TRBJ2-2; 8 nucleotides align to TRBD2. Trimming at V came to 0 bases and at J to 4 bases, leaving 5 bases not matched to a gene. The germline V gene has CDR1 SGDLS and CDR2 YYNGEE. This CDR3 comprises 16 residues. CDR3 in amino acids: CASSVGVAGTTGELFF. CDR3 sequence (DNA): TGTGCCAGCAGCGTAGGGGTAGCGGGAACCACCGGGGAGCTGTTTTTT.

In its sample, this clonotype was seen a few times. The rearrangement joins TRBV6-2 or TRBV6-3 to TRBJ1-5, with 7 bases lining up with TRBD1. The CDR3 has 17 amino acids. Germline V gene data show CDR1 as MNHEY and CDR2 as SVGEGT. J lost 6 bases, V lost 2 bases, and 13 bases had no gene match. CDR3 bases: TGTGCCAGCAGTTACACGCTACAGGGGTTATCCAGTCAGCCCCAGCATTTT. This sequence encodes CASSYTLQGLSSQPQHF.

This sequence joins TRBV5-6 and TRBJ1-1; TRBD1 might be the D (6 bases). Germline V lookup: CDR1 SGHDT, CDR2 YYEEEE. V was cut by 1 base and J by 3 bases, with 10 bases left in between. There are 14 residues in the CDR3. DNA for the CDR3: TGTGCCAGCAGCTTGACAGGGCGAGACACTGAAGCTTTCTTT. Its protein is CASSLTGRDTEAFF.

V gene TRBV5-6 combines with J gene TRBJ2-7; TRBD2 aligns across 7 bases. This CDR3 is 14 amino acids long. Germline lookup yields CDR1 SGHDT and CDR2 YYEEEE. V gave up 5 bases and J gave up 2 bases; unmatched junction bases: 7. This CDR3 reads CASRKGGSTYEQYF. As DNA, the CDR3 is TGTGCCAGCAGAAAGGGAGGGTCGACCTACGAGCAGTACTTC.

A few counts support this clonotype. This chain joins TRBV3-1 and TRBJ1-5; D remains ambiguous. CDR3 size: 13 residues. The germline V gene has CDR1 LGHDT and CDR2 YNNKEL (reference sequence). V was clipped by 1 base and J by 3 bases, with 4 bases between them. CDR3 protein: CASSQGDNQPQHF. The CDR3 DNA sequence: TGTGCCAGCAGCCAAGGAGACAATCAGCCCCAGCATTTT.

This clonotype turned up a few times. This CDR3 is CASSPLGTGETEAFF. The CDR3 DNA follows: TGTGCCAGCTCACCATTGGGGACAGGGGAAACTGAAGCTTTCTTT. The chain joins TRBV18 to TRBJ1-1, with 10 bases that match TRBD1. Unmatched junction bases numbered 5, after V lost 2 bases and J lost 5 bases. This CDR3 has 15 amino acids. The germline CDR1 and CDR2 sequences are KGHSH and LQKENI.

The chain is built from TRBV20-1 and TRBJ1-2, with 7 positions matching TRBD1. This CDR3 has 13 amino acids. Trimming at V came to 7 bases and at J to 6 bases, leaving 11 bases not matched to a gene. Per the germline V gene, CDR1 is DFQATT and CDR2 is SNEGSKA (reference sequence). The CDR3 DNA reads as TGCAGTGATTACAGGGGTTTCCCTCATGGCTACACCTTC. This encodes CSDYRGFPHGYTF.

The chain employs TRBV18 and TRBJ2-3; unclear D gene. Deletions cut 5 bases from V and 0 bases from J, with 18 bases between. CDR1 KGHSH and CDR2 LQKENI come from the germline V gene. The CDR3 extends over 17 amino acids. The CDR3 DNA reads TGTGCCAGCTCAGTCCTAGAGACACTCTATAGCACAGATACGCAGTATTTT. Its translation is CASSVLETLYSTDTQYF.

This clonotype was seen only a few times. The CDR3 coding sequence is TGCGCCAGCAGCCACGGGACATTTAACACCGGGGAGCTGTTTTTT. The encoded protein is CASSHGTFNTGELFF. The rearrangement uses TRBV4-3 and TRBJ2-2; tentative D call: TRBD1 (6 bases). V lost 3 bases and J lost 2, with 10 bases in between. Germline V gene lookup returns CDR1 LGHNA and CDR2 YSLEER. The CDR3 sequence is 15 residues long.

The CDR3 loop reads CALAGATDTQYF. The CDR3 DNA reads as TGTGCCCTCGCGGGGGCAACAGATACGCAGTATTTT. This chain joins TRBV6-1 and TRBJ2-3; D may be TRBD2 (7 bases). The CDR3 has 12 residues. V lost 11 bases, J lost 3 bases, and 12 bases lay in between. The germline V gene has CDR1 MNHNS and CDR2 SASEGT.

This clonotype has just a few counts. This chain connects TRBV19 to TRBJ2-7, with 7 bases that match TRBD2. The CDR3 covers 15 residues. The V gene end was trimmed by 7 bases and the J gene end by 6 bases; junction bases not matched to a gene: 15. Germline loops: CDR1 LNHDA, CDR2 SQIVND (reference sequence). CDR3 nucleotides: TGTGCCAGTACCCAAGGAACGGGGGGTAAGGGCGAGCAGTACTTC. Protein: CASTQGTGGKGEQYF.

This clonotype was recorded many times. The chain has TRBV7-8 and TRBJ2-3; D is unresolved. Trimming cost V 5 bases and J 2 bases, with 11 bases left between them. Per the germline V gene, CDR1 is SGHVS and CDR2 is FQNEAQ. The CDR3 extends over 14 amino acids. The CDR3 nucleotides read TGTGCCAGCAGCATTTCCGCAGCCACAGATACGCAGTATTTT. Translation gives CASSISAATDTQYF.

This CDR3 is CASSQEATGTATYEQYF. CDR3 DNA: TGTGCCAGCAGCCAAGAGGCCACCGGGACAGCCACCTACGAGCAGTACTTC. V and J are TRBV4-2 and TRBJ2-7; 7 positions match TRBD1. Germline CDR1 and CDR2: LGHNA and YNFKEQ. After removal of 0 bases from V and 2 bases from J, the junction contained 10 bases not matched to a gene. This CDR3 spans 17 amino acids.

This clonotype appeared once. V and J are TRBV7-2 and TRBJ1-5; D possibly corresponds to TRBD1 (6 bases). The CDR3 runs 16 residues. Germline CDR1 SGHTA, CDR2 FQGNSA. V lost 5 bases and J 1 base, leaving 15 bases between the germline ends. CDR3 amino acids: CASSLRGGASNQPQHF. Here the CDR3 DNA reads TGTGCCAGCAGCCTCAGAGGGGGGGCGAGCAATCAGCCCCAGCATTTT. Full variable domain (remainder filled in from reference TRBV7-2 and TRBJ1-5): GAGVSQSPSNKVTEKGKDVELRCDPISGHTALYWYRQSLGQGLEFLIYFQGNSAPDKSGLPSDRFSAERTGGSVSTLTIQRTQQEDSAVYLCASSLRGGASNQPQHFGDGTRLSIL.

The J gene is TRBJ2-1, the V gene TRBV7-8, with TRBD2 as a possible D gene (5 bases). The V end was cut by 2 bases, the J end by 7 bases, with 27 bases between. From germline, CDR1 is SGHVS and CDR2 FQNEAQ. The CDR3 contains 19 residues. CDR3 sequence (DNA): TGTGCCAGCAGCTTACTCGGAACGCGGGTTTCTATCGAAATGAATGAGCAGTTCTTC. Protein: CASSLLGTRVSIEMNEQFF.

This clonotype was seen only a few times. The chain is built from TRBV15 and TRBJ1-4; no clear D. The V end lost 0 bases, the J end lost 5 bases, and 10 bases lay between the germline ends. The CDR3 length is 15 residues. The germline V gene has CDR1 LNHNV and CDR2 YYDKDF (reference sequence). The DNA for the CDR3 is TGTGCCACCAGCAGAGATCGGGCAGGAAATGAAAAACTGTTTTTT. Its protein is CATSRDRAGNEKLFF. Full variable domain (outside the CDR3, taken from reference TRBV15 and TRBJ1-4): DAMVIQNPRYQVTQFGKPVTLSCSQTLNHNVMYWYQQKSSQAPKLLFHYYDKDFNNEADTPDNFQSRRPNTSFCFLDIRSPGLGDTAMYLCATSRDRAGNEKLFFGSGTQLSVL.

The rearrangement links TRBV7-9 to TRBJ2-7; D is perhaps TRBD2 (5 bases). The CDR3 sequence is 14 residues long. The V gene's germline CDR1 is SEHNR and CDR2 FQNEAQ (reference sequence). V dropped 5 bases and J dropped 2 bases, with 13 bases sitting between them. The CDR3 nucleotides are TGTGCCAGCAGCCCGCTGGACTCAGCCTACGAGCAGTACTTC. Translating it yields CASSPLDSAYEQYF.

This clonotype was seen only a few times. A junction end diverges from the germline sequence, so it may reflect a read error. This CDR3 is CASSPRESGTGSLGQVF. The DNA for the CDR3 is TGTGCCAGCTCACCACGGGAGTCTGGGACAGGGTCTCTCGGACAGGTCTTC. The chain couples TRBV18 to TRBJ2-1, with 9 bases lining up with TRBD1. This CDR3 is built from 17 residues. The germline CDR1 and CDR2 sequences are KGHSH and LQKENI.

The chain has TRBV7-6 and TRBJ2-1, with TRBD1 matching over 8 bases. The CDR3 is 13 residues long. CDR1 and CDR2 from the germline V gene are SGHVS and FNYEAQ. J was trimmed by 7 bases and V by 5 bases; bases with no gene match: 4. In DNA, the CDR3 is TGTGCCAGCAGCGGGACAGGCCAAAATGAGCAGTTCTTC. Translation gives CASSGTGQNEQFF.

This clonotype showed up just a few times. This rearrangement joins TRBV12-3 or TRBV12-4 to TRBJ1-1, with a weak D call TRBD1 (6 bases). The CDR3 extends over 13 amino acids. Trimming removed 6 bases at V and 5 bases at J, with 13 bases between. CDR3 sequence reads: CASSIAGETEAFF. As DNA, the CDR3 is TGTGCCAGCAGCATAGCAGGGGAAACTGAAGCTTTCTTT.

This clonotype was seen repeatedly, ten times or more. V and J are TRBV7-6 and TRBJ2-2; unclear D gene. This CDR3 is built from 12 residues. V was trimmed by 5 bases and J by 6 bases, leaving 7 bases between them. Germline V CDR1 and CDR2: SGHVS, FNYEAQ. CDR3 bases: TGTGCCAGCAGCAATGGGTCCGGGGAGCTGTTTTTT. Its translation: CASSNGSGELFF.